This T cell receptor (beta chain) was sequenced in a study of blood T cell repertoires in COVID-19. Study-wide background: Samples taken during acute and convalescent COVID-19 were collected in the United States, Italy and Spain. PBMCs, B-cell-depleted T cells, or T cells were the source of the cDNA or gDNA that made up the material.

V dropped 5 bases and J dropped 3 bases, with 11 bases sitting between them. Per the germline V gene, CDR1 is SGHVS and CDR2 is FNYEAQ. This CDR3 comprises 14 residues. In the original processing: Amplification with reference gene primers provided the estimates of nucleated cell counts. Clones were read by immunoSEQ multiplex PCR, and TCRdb kept only the in-frame ones, dropping some. V and J calls and clone size are copied from that table; D and trimming were computed from the DNA. The table has tens of thousands of clones, around 90% seen once. The receptor was isolated from a man between 60 and 70 years old with acute or convalescent COVID-19. The chain uses TRBV7-6 and TRBJ1-5; D perhaps matches TRBD1 (5 bases). Sequenced input: peripheral blood. The CDR3 sequence is CASSLGGTNQPQHF. The CDR3 DNA is TGTGCCAGCAGCCTGGGGGGTACCAATCAGCCCCAGCATTTT.